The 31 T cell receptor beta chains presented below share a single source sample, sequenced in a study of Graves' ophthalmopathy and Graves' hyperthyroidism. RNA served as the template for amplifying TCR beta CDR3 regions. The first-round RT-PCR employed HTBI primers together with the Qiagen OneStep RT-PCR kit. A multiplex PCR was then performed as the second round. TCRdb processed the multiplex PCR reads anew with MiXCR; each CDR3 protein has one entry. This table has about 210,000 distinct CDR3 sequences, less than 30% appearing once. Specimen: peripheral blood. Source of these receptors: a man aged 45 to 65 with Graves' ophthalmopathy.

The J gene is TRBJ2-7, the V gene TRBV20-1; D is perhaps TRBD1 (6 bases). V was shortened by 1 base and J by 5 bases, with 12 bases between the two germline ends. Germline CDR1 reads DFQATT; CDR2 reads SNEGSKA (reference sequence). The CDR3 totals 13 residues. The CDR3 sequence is CSARGNRDHEQYF. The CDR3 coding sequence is TGCAGTGCTAGAGGAAACAGGGACCACGAGCAGTACTTC.

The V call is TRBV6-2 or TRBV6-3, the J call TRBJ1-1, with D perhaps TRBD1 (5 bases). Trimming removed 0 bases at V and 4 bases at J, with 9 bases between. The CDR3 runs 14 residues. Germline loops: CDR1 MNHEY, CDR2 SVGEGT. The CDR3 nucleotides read TGTGCCAGCAGTTACTCGAGGGGTCCCACTGAAGCTTTCTTT. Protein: CASSYSRGPTEAFF.

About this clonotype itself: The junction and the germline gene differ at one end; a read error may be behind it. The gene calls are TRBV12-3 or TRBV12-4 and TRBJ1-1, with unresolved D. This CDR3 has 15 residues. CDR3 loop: CASSLALRVDTEAFF. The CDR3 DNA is TGTGCCAGCAGCTTAGCGCTTAGGGTAGACACTGAAGCTTTCTTT.

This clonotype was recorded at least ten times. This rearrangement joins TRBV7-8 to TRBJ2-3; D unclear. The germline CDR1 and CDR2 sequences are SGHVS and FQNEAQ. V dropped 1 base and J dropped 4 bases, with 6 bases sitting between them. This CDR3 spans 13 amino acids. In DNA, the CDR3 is TGTGCCAGCAGCTTAGTGGCGCCAGATACGCAGTATTTT. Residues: CASSLVAPDTQYF.

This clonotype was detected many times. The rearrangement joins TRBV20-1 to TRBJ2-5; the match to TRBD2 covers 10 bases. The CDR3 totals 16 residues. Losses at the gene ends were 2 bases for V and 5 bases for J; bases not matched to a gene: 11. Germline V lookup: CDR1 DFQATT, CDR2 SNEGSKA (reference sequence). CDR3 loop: CSARRTSGTPGETQYF. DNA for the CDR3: TGCAGTGCTAGACGGACTAGCGGAACCCCAGGGGAGACCCAGTACTTC.

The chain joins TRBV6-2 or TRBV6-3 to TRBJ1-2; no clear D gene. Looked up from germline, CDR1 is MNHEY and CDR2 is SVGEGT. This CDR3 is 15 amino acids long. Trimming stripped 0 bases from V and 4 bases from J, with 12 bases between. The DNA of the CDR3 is TGTGCCAGCAGTTACTCGCTCAGTTCTGTCTATGGCTACACCTTC. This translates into CASSYSLSSVYGYTF.

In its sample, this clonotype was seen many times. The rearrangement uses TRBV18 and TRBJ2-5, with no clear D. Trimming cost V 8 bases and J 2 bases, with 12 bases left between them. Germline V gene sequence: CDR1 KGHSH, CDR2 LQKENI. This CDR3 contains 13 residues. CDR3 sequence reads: CASTTSWQETQYF. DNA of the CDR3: TGTGCCAGCACAACCTCGTGGCAAGAGACCCAGTACTTC.

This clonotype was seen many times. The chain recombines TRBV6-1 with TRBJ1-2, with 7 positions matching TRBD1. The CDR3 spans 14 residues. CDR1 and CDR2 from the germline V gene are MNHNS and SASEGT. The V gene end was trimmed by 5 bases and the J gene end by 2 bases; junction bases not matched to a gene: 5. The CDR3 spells CASSRDSGNYGYTF. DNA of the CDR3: TGTGCCAGCAGTCGGGACAGCGGGAACTATGGCTACACCTTC.

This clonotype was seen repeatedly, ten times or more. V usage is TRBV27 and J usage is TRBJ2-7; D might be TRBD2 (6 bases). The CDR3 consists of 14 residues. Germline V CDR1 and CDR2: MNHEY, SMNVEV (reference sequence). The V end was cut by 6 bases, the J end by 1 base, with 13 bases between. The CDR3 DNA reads TGTGCCAGCAGCCTCCGCGGGAAATCCTACGAGCAGTACTTC. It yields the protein CASSLRGKSYEQYF.

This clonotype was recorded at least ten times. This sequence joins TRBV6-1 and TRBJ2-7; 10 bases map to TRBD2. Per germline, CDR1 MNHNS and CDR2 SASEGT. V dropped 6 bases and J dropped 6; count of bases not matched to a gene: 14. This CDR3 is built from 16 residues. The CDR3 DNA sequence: TGTGCCAGCAGCCTGGCCGGGGAGCGGGAGGGCCGCGAGCAGTACTTC. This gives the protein CASSLAGEREGREQYF.

This CDR3 is CSAREPDSPKGTEAFF. CDR3 in DNA: TGCAGTGCTAGAGAACCGGACAGCCCTAAGGGCACTGAAGCTTTCTTT. The V call is TRBV20-1, the J call TRBJ1-1, with D possibly TRBD1 on 6 matching bases. The CDR3 totals 16 residues. V lost 0 bases to trimming and J lost 4 bases, with 18 bases between them. Germline V gives CDR1 DFQATT, CDR2 SNEGSKA (reference sequence).

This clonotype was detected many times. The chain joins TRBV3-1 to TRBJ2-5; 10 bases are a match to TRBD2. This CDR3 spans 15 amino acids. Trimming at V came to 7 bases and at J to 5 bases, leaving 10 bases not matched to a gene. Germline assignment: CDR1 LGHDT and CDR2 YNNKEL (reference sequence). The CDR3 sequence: CASTAGTSVWETQYF. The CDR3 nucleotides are TGTGCCAGCACCGCCGGGACTAGCGTGTGGGAGACCCAGTACTTC.

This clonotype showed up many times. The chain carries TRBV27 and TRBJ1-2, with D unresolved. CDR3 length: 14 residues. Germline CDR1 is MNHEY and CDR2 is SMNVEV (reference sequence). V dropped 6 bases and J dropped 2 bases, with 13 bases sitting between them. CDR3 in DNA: TGTGCCAGCAGGAACCCGGGCCCCAACTATGGCTACACCTTC. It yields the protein CASRNPGPNYGYTF.

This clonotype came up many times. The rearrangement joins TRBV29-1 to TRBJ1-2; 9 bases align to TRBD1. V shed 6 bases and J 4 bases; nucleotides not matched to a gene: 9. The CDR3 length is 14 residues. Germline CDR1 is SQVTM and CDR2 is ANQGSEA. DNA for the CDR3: TGCAGCGTGGGACAGGGCCTTGGGGGCTATGGCTACACCTTC. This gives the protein CSVGQGLGGYGYTF.

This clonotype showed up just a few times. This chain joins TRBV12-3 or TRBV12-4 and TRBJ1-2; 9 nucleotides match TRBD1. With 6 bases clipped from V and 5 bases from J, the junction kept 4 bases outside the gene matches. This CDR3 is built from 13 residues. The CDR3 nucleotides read TGTGCCAGCAGACTACAGGGGGCGTATGGCTACACCTTC. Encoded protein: CASRLQGAYGYTF.

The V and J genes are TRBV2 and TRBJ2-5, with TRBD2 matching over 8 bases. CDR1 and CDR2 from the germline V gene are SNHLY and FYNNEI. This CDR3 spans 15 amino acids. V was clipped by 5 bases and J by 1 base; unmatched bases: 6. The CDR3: CASSPHTSGQETQYF. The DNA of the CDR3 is TGTGCCAGCAGTCCCCACACTAGCGGCCAAGAGACCCAGTACTTC.

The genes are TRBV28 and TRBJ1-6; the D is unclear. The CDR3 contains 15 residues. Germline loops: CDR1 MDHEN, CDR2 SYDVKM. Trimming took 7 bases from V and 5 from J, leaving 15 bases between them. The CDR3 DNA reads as TGTGCCAGCACCCCTCGGGCGGGGAATAATTCACCCCTCCACTTT. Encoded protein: CASTPRAGNNSPLHF.

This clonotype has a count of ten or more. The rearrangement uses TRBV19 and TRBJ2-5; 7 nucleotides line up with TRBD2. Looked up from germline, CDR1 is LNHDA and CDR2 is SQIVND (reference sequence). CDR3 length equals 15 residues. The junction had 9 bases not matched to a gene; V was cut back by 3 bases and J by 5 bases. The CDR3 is CASSIWEGDGETQYF. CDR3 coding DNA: TGTGCCAGTAGTATTTGGGAGGGAGACGGGGAGACCCAGTACTTC.

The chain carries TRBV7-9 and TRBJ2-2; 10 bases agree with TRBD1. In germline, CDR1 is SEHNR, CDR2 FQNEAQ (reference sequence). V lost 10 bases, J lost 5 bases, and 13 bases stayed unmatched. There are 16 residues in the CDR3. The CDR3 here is CATIASGQGGTGELFF. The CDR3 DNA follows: TGTGCCACTATTGCGAGTGGACAGGGGGGAACCGGGGAGCTGTTTTTT. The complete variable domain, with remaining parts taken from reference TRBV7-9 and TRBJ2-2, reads DTGVSQNPRHKITKRGQNVTFRCDPISEHNRLYWYRQTLGQGPEFLTYFQNEAQLEKSRLLSDRFSAERPKGSFSTLEIQRTEQGDSAMYLCATIASGQGGTGELFFGEGSRLTVL.

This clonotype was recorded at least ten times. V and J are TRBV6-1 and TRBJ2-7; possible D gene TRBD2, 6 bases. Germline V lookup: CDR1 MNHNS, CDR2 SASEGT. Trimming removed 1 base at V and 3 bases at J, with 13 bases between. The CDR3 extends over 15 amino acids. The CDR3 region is CASSEGLSGGYEQYF. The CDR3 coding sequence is TGTGCCAGCAGTGAAGGCCTCTCCGGGGGCTACGAGCAGTACTTC.

CDR3 residues: CASSFGGARETQYF. In DNA, the CDR3 is TGTGCCAGCAGTTTCGGAGGGGCAAGAGAGACCCAGTACTTC. V gene TRBV6-5 combines with J gene TRBJ2-5; TRBD2 is a possible D gene (6 bases). V was clipped by 4 bases and J by 4 bases, with 13 bases between them. The CDR3 has 14 amino acids. Germline assignment: CDR1 MNHEY and CDR2 SVGAGI.

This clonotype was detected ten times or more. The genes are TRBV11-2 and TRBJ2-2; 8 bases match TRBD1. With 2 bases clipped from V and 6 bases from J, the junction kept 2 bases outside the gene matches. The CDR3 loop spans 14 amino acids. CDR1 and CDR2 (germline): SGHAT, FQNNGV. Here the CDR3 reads CASSLTGGAGELFF. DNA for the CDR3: TGTGCCAGCAGCTTAACAGGGGGAGCCGGGGAGCTGTTTTTT.

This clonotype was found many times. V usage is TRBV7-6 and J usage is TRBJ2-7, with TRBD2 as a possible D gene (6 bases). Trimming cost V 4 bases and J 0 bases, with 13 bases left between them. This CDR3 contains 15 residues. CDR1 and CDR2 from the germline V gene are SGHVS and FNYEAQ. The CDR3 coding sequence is TGTGCCAGCAGCTCCGGGGGTAGGAGCTCCTACGAGCAGTACTTC. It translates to CASSSGGRSSYEQYF.

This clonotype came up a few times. The CDR3, as DNA: TGTGCCAGCAGCTTAGATTCGACAGCACGCGAGCAGTACTTC. Translated, it gives CASSLDSTAREQYF. The gene calls are TRBV7-2 and TRBJ2-7, with a possible D match to TRBD1 (5 bases). Deletions cut 1 base from V and 6 bases from J, with 13 bases between. CDR1 and CDR2 (germline): SGHTA, FQGNSA. This CDR3 comprises 14 residues.

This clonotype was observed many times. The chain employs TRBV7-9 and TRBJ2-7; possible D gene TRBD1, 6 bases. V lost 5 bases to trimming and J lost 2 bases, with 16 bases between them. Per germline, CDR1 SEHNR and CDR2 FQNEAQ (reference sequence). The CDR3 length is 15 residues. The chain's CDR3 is CASSSRQDAAYEQYF. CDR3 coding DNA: TGTGCCAGCAGCAGTCGACAGGACGCCGCCTACGAGCAGTACTTC. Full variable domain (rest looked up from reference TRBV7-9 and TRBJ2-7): DTGVSQNPRHKITKRGQNVTFRCDPISEHNRLYWYRQTLGQGPEFLTYFQNEAQLEKSRLLSDRFSAERPKGSFSTLEIQRTEQGDSAMYLCASSSRQDAAYEQYFGPGTRLTVT.

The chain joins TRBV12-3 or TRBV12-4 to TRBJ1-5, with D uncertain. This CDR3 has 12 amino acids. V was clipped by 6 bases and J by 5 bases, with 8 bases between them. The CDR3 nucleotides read TGTGCCAGCAGGGCTGAGGATCAGCCCCAGCATTTT. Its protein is CASRAEDQPQHF.

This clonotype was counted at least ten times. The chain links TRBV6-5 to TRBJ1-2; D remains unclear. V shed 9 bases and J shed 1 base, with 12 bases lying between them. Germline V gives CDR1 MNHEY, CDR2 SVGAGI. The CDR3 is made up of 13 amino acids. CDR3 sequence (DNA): TGTGCCAGTAGTGACTCCTTTAACTATGGCTACACCTTC. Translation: CASSDSFNYGYTF.

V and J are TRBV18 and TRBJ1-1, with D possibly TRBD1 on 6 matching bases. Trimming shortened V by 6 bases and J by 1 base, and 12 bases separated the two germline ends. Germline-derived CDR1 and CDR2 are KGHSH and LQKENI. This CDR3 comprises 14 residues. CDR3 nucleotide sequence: TGTGCCAGCTCCAAAGAACAGGGGAACACTGAAGCTTTCTTT. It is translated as CASSKEQGNTEAFF.

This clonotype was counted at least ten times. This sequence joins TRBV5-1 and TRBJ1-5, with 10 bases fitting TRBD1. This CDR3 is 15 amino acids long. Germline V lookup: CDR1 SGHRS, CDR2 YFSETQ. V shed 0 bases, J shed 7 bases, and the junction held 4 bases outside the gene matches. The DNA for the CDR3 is TGCGCCAGCAGCTTGGGACAGGGGGCTGCGCAGCCCCAGCATTTT. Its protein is CASSLGQGAAQPQHF.

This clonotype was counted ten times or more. The CDR3 region has the DNA TGTGCCAGCAGCGTACTAGCGGGAGTCGAGCAGTACTTC. This codes for CASSVLAGVEQYF. The J gene is TRBJ2-7, the V gene TRBV7-9; 11 bases are a match to TRBD2. V lost 5 bases and J lost 6; bases outside the gene matches: 3. Germline CDR1 SEHNR, CDR2 FQNEAQ (reference sequence). The CDR3 totals 13 residues.

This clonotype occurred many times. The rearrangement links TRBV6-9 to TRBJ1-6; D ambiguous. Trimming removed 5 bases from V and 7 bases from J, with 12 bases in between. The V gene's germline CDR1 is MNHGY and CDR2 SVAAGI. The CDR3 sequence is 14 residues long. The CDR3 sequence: CASSNREKNSPLHF. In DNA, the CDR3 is TGTGCCAGCAGTAACCGGGAGAAAAATTCACCCCTCCACTTT.